This T cell receptor beta chain was captured by sequencing in a study of spatial heterogeneity in lung cancer. This clonotype is labeled as medium-sized. Antigen: not known. Germline-derived CDR1 and CDR2 are MNHEY and SVGAGI. The CDR3 runs 15 residues. The junction had 7 bases not matched to a gene; V was cut back by 4 bases and J by 4 bases. Regarding time point: sample taken at primary tumor resection. Without sorting, whole RNA was sequenced from tumor, nontumor lung or frozen PBMC. Notes on the study in general: The study found that expanded intratumoral alpha and beta TCR counts tracked tumor mutation counts.

One entry per CDR3 protein, called by TCRdb with MiXCR from the 5' RACE reads. The table lists thousands of distinct CDR3 sequences, under 9% of them singletons. The sequences come from lung tumor tissue, collected at surgery. The TCR comes from a male donor with early-stage non-small cell lung cancer. V usage is TRBV6-5 and J usage is TRBJ1-2, with 9 bases fitting TRBD1. CDR3 DNA: TGTGCCAGCAGTTCCTTCACAGGGGGCCTCTATGGCTACACCTTC. Translating it yields CASSSFTGGLYGYTF.